This T cell receptor beta chain was documented in a study of T-cell reconstitution after alpha-beta-depleted transplantation in children. V was cut by 2 bases and J by 3 bases, with 10 bases left in between. The CDR3 totals 14 residues. For TCRbeta, the library was prepared with unique molecular identifiers. Each CDR3 protein gets one entry after TCRdb re-called the PCR reads with MiXCR. The repertoire includes approximately 500,000 distinct CDR3 sequences, about 10% of them detected once, and 2% to 2.5% sits in the top ten. This clonotype was recorded many times. This specimen was PBMCs, taken before TCRalphabeta/CD19-depleted stem cell transplant. The rearrangement joins TRBV12-3 or TRBV12-4 to TRBJ2-5; D gene unclear. This receptor was identified in a child younger than 10 with inherited bone marrow failure, due to receive a stem cell transplant. The CDR3 here is CASSLRDSKETQYF. The CDR3 nucleotides are TGTGCCAGCAGTTTAAGGGATTCCAAAGAGACCCAGTACTTC.